This T cell receptor beta chain was captured by sequencing in a study of tumor-infiltrating lymphocytes in primary liver carcinoma. Looking at the study overall: Both sexes were represented among patients, who were 30 to 69 years old. Spanning 4.2 to 10 cm, the tumors were T1-T3 N0M0.

TCR beta cDNA came from approximately 0.55 ug total RNA, primed with a constant-region primer. Slightly modified ARM-PCR, run as three nested multiplex PCR rounds, produced the TCR beta libraries. Two initial PCR rounds of ten to eleven cycles each paired TRBV1-TRBV30 forward primers with a C-beta reverse primer. Each CDR3 protein gets one entry after TCRdb re-called the multiplex PCR reads with MiXCR. This repertoire shows around 88,000 distinct CDR3 sequences, about 70% found once; its top ten account for around 25%. This CDR3 has 15 amino acids. Germline V gene lookup returns CDR1 SGHAT and CDR2 FQNNGV. Co-extraction of RNA and DNA was performed on about 20-33 mg of unsorted bulk tissue. Worth noting for this clonotype: Mismatch with germline at one junction end may stem from a read error.

The specimen was tumor-adjacent normal liver tissue. This rearrangement joins TRBV11-2 to TRBJ2-7; D is ambiguous. The receptor was isolated from a man aged 35 to 55 with primary liver carcinoma and hepatitis B virus infection. CDR3 sequence: CASSLGVTLPYEQHF. The CDR3 nucleotides read TGTGCCAGCAGCCTCGGCGTGACTCTACCCTATGAGCAGCACTTC. Based on the CDR3 plus reference TRBV11-2 and TRBJ2-7, the full variable domain is EAGVAQSPRYKIIEKRQSVAFWCNPISGHATLYWYQQILGQGPKLLIQFQNNGVVDDSQLPKDRFSAERLKGVDSTLKIQPAKLEDSAVYLCASSLGVTLPYEQHFGPGTRLTVT.